The sequence of this TCR beta chain was determined in a study of a mutant IDH1 vaccine in newly diagnosed glioma. The method was immunoSEQ multiplex PCR; TCRdb's version includes in-frame clones alone and lacks a portion of them. The sample records tens of thousands of clones, approximately 79% being singletons. Germline V gene lookup returns CDR1 SGHVS and CDR2 FQNEAQ. The CDR3 covers 13 residues. Noted time point: week 5, during vaccination. Each vaccine dose was 300 ug of mutant IDH1 20-mer peptide, with topical imiquimod. A note on this clone: Antigen unknown. A junction boundary mismatches the germline segment, possibly from a read error.

The genes are TRBV7-8 and TRBJ1-1; D unclear. The sample here was PBMCs, taken from a glioma patient whose treatment included an IDH1 peptide vaccine. The sequence came from a young woman with glioma. Some clones in this sample may be carry-over from other donors' samples. The CDR3 region has the DNA TGTGCCAGCAGCTTAGCAGGAGAGGCGTATCATCCATTT. It is translated as CASSLAGEAYHPF.